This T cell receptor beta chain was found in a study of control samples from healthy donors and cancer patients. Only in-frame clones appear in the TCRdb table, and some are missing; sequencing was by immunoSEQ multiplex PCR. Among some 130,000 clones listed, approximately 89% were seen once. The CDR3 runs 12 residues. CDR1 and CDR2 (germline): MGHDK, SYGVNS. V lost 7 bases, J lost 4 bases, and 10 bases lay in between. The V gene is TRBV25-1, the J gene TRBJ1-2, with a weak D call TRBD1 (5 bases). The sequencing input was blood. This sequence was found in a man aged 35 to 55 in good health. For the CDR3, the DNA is TGTGCCAGCACAGGGTCGAGCTATGGCTACACCTTC. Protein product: CASTGSSYGYTF.